This T cell receptor beta chain was recovered during a study of cytomegalovirus exposure and HLA in healthy donors. The J segment lost 4 bases and the V segment lost 8 bases, leaving 9 bases of the junction unmatched. Germline V CDR1 and CDR2: KGHSH, LQKENI. The CDR3 has 14 residues. PCR amplification relied on 60 Vbeta primers (plus 13 Jbeta primers). TCRdb's copy holds only in-frame clones and misses some; the assay was immunoSEQ multiplex PCR. The sample contains around 120,000 clones, about 78% of which appear only once. Sample: PBMCs. The chain uses TRBV18 and TRBJ1-1, with 8 bases identical to TRBD1. The source is a woman aged 40 to 50 in good health and CMV-seropositive. The CDR3 DNA follows: TGTGCCAGCGGGGGCCAGGGGGCGTCCACTGAAGCTTTCTTT. Protein sequence: CASGGQGASTEAFF.